Following are 8 T cell receptor beta chains from one sample sequenced in a study of T cells expressing NK-cell markers. Reanalyzing the 5' RACE reads, TCRdb keeps one entry per CDR3 protein, without DNA. The sample has under 200,000 distinct CDR3 sequences. Sequenced material: blood T cells: a sorted CD56 or NKG2C T cell subset, CD4+ or CD8+ T cells, or bulk PBMC T cells (not recorded which). The source of these receptors is a woman aged 18 to 75 in good health.

V and J are TRBV28 and TRBJ2-7; TCRdb outputs TRBD2, but without DNA this stays unchecked. The CDR3 runs 15 residues. Germline CDR1 and CDR2: MDHEN and SYDVKM. The CDR3 here is CASSASGLALYEQYF. The variable domain in full, completed from reference TRBV28 and TRBJ2-7, reads DVKVTQSSRYLVKRTGEKVFLECVQDMDHENMFWYRQDPGLGLRLIYFSYDVKMKEKGDIPEGYSVSREKKERFSLILESASTNQTSMYLCASSASGLALYEQYFGPGTRLTVT.

The J gene is TRBJ2-3, the V gene TRBV24-1; TCRdb's D call, TRBD2, is unchecked because there is no DNA. Germline V gives CDR1 KGHDR, CDR2 SFDVKD. The CDR3 spans 16 residues. CDR3 region: CATMLAGGPNTDTQYF.

The gene calls are TRBV9 and TRBJ1-2. CDR3 length equals 13 residues. CDR1 is SGDLS and CDR2 is YYNGEE in the germline V gene. Here the CDR3 reads CASSVVVGRGYTF. The full variable domain, in which reference TRBV9 and TRBJ1-2 provide the parts outside the CDR3, is DSGVTQTPKHLITATGQRVTLRCSPRSGDLSVYWYQQSLDQGLQFLIQYYNGEERAKGNILERFSAQQFPDLHSELNLSSLELGDSALYFCASSVVVGRGYTFGSGTRLTVV.

The rearrangement joins TRBV7-9 to TRBJ2-4; TCRdb proposes TRBD1, but this gene call is untestable without DNA. Germline-derived CDR1 and CDR2 are SEHNR and FQNEAQ (reference sequence). The CDR3 contains 14 residues. The CDR3 loop is CASSIPRVKNIQYF. Drawing the rest from reference TRBV7-9 and TRBJ2-4, the complete variable domain is DTGVSQNPRHKITKRGQNVTFRCDPISEHNRLYWYRQTLGQGPEFLTYFQNEAQLEKSRLLSDRFSAERPKGSFSTLEIQRTEQGDSAMYLCASSIPRVKNIQYFGAGTRLSVL.

The V and J genes are TRBV7-3 and TRBJ1-2; as DNA is missing, the TRBD1 call by TCRdb cannot be tested. CDR1 and CDR2 from the germline V gene are SGHTA and FQGTGA. This CDR3 contains 15 residues. The CDR3 sequence is CASSLTGQPGFGYTF.

The V call is TRBV29-1, the J call TRBJ2-1; TCRdb gives TRBD2 as the D gene, but with no DNA this cannot be confirmed. In germline, CDR1 is SQVTM, CDR2 ANQGSEA. This CDR3 comprises 16 residues. The CDR3 region is CSALGLAGSAYNEQFF.

The rearrangement links TRBV20-1 to TRBJ2-3; no DNA is available, so the TRBD1 call from TCRdb remains unchecked. The V gene's germline CDR1 is DFQATT and CDR2 SNEGSKA (reference sequence). This CDR3 contains 17 residues. The CDR3 is CSARSPGQGGVTDTQYF.

V gene TRBV7-2 combines with J gene TRBJ2-2; TCRdb's assignment of TRBD1 cannot be checked, as there is no DNA. The CDR3 is made up of 17 amino acids. Germline CDR1 and CDR2: SGHTA and FQGNSA. The CDR3 is CASSPKTPGARTGELFF. Full variable domain (outside the CDR3, taken from reference TRBV7-2 and TRBJ2-2): GAGVSQSPSNKVTEKGKDVELRCDPISGHTALYWYRQSLGQGLEFLIYFQGNSAPDKSGLPSDRFSAERTGGSVSTLTIQRTQQEDSAVYLCASSPKTPGARTGELFFGEGSRLTVL.